The T cell receptor (beta chain) under discussion was sequenced for a study of blood T cell repertoires in COVID-19. On the study more broadly: Samples representing acute and convalescent COVID-19 were sourced from the United States, Italy and Spain.

Authors' processing steps: Reference gene primer amplification gave estimated nucleated cell counts. Assay: immunoSEQ multiplex PCR; the TCRdb copy retains only in-frame clones and omits some. V and J calls and clone size come straight from that table; D and trimming were deduced from the DNA. The profile shows about 25,000 clones, about 80% of them singletons. The sequenced material came from peripheral blood. The sequence derives from a man older than 75 with active or convalescent COVID-19.

CDR3: CASRPLGGDYNEQFF. DNA for the CDR3: TGCGCCAGCAGGCCCCTCGGGGGGGACTACAATGAGCAGTTCTTC. The chain uses TRBV5-1 and TRBJ2-1; 8 bases fit TRBD2. In germline, CDR1 is SGHRS, CDR2 YFSETQ. Trimming cost V 5 bases and J 3 bases; bases outside gene matches: 7. This CDR3 has 15 residues.